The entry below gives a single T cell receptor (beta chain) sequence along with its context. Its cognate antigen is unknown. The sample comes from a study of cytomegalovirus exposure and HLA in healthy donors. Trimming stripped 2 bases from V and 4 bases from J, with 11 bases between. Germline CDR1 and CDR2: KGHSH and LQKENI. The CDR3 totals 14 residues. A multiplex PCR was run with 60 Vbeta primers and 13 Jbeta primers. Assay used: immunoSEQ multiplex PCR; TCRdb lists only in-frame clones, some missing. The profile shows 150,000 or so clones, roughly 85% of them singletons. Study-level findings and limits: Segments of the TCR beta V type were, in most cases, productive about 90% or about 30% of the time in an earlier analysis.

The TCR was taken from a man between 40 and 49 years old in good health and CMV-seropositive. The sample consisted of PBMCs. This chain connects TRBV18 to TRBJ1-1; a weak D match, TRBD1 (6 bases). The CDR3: CASSPNQGSTEAFF. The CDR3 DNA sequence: TGTGCCAGCTCACCAAATCAGGGGAGCACTGAAGCTTTCTTT.